The present T cell receptor (beta chain) was sequenced within a study of blood T cell repertoires in COVID-19. For the study at large: PBMCs, B-cell-depleted T cells, or T cells were the source of the cDNA or gDNA that made up the material.

The repertoire was sequenced with immunoSEQ multiplex PCR; TCRdb's copy has only in-frame clones and lacks some. The sample includes 150,000 to 200,000 clones, roughly nine tenths of them seen just once. The germline V gene has CDR1 SGHVS and CDR2 FNYEAQ. The CDR3 sequence is 14 residues long. Trimming left V 4 bases short and J 4 bases short, with 13 bases between. The chain carries TRBV7-6 and TRBJ2-5; D unclear. The sample comprised peripheral blood. This sequence was found in a woman aged 25-40 years with active or convalescent COVID-19. The CDR3 DNA reads TGTGCCAGCAGCTCCGACTTGGCGCGAGAGACCCAGTACTTC. The encoded protein is CASSSDLARETQYF.